Each of the 10 T cell receptor beta chains below was sequenced from the same sample in a study of blood T cell repertoires in COVID-19. Profiling relied on immunoSEQ multiplex PCR, and the TCRdb table lists in-frame clones only, not all of them. The sample has roughly 100,000 clones, about 80% seen once. Sequenced sample: peripheral blood. All receptors come from a man in his 70s with acute or convalescent COVID-19.

V usage is TRBV19 and J usage is TRBJ1-2; 9 bases are shared with TRBD1. The V gene's germline CDR1 is LNHDA and CDR2 SQIVND (reference sequence). The CDR3 is 14 residues long. Losses at the gene ends were 5 bases for V and 8 bases for J; bases not matched to a gene: 9. CDR3 region: CASSVSGQGLGYTF. CDR3 in DNA: TGTGCCAGTAGTGTATCAGGACAGGGGCTCGGCTACACCTTC.

The chain couples TRBV10-1 to TRBJ2-3; 7 bases align to TRBD2. The trim removed 10 bases at V and 5 bases at J, leaving 18 bases unmatched. The CDR3 consists of 16 residues. Germline V gives CDR1 WNHNN, CDR2 SYGVQD (reference sequence). The CDR3 DNA reads TGCGCCACAAATGTCTGGACTAGTGGATCCCTAGATACGCAGTATTTT. Translated, it gives CATNVWTSGSLDTQYF.

The chain uses TRBV19 and TRBJ2-2; 11 positions match TRBD2. V was clipped by 8 bases and J by 5 bases; unmatched bases: 7. The length of the CDR3 is 15 residues. Germline loops: CDR1 LNHDA, CDR2 SQIVND (reference sequence). The CDR3, as DNA: TGTGCCAGTGGGGGTAGCGGGAGGGGTACCGGGGAGCTGTTTTTT. This codes for CASGGSGRGTGELFF.

The J gene is TRBJ2-5, the V gene TRBV4-1; D ambiguous. V was shortened by 1 base and J by 1 base, with 19 bases between the two germline ends. In germline, CDR1 is MGHRA, CDR2 YSYEKL. This CDR3 spans 18 amino acids. The CDR3 region is CASSQGPSRSLSQETQYF. The CDR3 DNA follows: TGCGCCAGCAGCCAAGGTCCCTCTAGGTCACTATCCCAAGAGACCCAGTACTTC.

This chain uses TRBV6-5 with TRBJ1-3; D may be TRBD1 (6 bases). The CDR3 consists of 16 residues. V was pared by 2 bases and J by 0 bases, with 11 bases between. Germline assignment: CDR1 MNHEY and CDR2 SVGAGI. Here the CDR3 reads CASSYSQGSSGNTIYF. CDR3 DNA sequence: TGTGCCAGCAGTTACAGCCAGGGGAGCTCTGGAAACACCATATATTTT.

This clone was seen only a few times. J is TRBJ1-5 and V is TRBV6-6; 9 positions match TRBD1. V shed 8 bases and J 6 bases; nucleotides not matched to a gene: 8. The CDR3 contains 14 residues. In germline, CDR1 is MNHNY, CDR2 SVGAGI (reference sequence). The CDR3 here is CASRGDRETQPQHF. Here the CDR3 DNA reads TGTGCCAGCCGGGGGGACAGGGAAACTCAGCCCCAGCATTTT.

The chain carries TRBV7-2 and TRBJ1-1; D is unresolved. CDR3 length: 15 amino acids. Per the germline V gene, CDR1 is SGHTA and CDR2 is FQGNSA. Trimming stripped 1 base from V and 0 bases from J, with 9 bases between. The CDR3 nucleotides read TGTGCCAGCAGCTTAGGCCGACGGGTGAACACTGAAGCTTTCTTT. The encoded protein is CASSLGRRVNTEAFF.

The V gene is TRBV20-1, the J gene TRBJ2-1, with D perhaps TRBD2 (6 bases). The CDR3 spans 15 residues. V was pared by 3 bases and J by 7 bases, with 19 bases between. The germline V gene has CDR1 DFQATT and CDR2 SNEGSKA (reference sequence). This CDR3 is CSASPSRGIRNEQFF. The DNA for the CDR3 is TGCAGTGCTAGTCCCAGCCGGGGGATTCGGAATGAGCAGTTCTTC.

V and J are TRBV19 and TRBJ1-5, with D possibly matching TRBD1 (6 bases). V dropped 4 bases and J dropped 2 bases, with 15 bases sitting between them. Germline assignment: CDR1 LNHDA and CDR2 SQIVND (reference sequence). The CDR3 runs to 16 residues. CDR3 bases: TGTGCCAGTAGTACCCTACAGGGTTTGGGCAATCAGCCCCAGCATTTT. Residues: CASSTLQGLGNQPQHF.

V gene TRBV5-1 combines with J gene TRBJ1-2; D not resolved. Germline assignment: CDR1 SGHRS and CDR2 YFSETQ. This CDR3 has 13 residues. The ends were cut back, 0 bases at V and 6 bases at J, with 9 bases in the middle. Here the CDR3 reads CASSLETEDGYTF. In DNA form, the CDR3 reads TGCGCCAGCAGCTTGGAGACGGAGGATGGCTACACCTTC.